Sequencing of this TCR beta chain was carried out in a study of T cells in Graves' hyperthyroidism and ophthalmopathy. Whole-study results and caveats: The majority of expanded thyroid clonotypes above 0.001 also appeared in blood.

Amplified regions were TCR beta CDR3 sequences from RNA transcripts. During a first-round RT-PCR of the TCR CDR3, the HTBI primer set was used. TCRdb used MiXCR to reprocess the multiplex PCR reads, holding one entry per CDR3 protein. The table shows about 480,000 distinct CDR3 sequences, with over 13% occurring only once. The V end was cut by 1 base, the J end by 7 bases, with 17 bases between. The length of the CDR3 is 16 residues. This clonotype was observed many times. Its antigen is undetermined. In patients aged 18 to 65, hyperthyroidism was newly diagnosed, with duration under 2 months. This clonotype was sampled from a woman in her late teens or twenties with Graves' hyperthyroidism. The chain employs TRBV12-3 or TRBV12-4 and TRBJ2-1; weak D call: TRBD1 (6 bases). The sequenced sample consisted of blood. CDR3 amino acids: CASSLVWGRRGNEQFF. CDR3 bases: TGTGCCAGCAGTTTAGTATGGGGGAGAAGGGGGAATGAGCAGTTCTTC.